The entry that follows covers one TCR beta chain sequence. From germline, CDR1 is GTSNPN and CDR2 SVGIG (reference sequence). This CDR3 has 15 amino acids. After removal of 0 bases from V and 8 bases from J, the junction contained 10 bases not matched to a gene. As originally analysed: Reference gene primer amplification gave nucleated cell count estimates. Sequencing was performed with immunoSEQ multiplex PCR; in TCRdb, only in-frame clones are kept and a portion is missing. V, J and clone size are taken as reported in that table, and D and trimming were inferred from the DNA itself. The table includes approximately 140,000 clones, roughly 85% detected once. This specimen comes from a study of blood T cell repertoires in COVID-19. Study information: Researchers got acute and convalescent COVID-19 samples from the United States, Italy and Spain. Sources were T cells, B-cell-depleted T cells, or PBMCs; the material itself was cDNA or gDNA.

The chain has TRBV30 and TRBJ1-2; 9 bases are shared with TRBD1. The TCR comes from a man in his sixties with acute or convalescent COVID-19. Sequenced input: peripheral blood. CDR3 DNA: TGTGCCTGGAGTGTACTACGACAGGGGGTTGCAGGCTACACCTTC. Its protein is CAWSVLRQGVAGYTF. Drawing the rest from reference TRBV30 and TRBJ1-2, the complete variable domain is SQTIHQWPATLVQPVGSPLSLECTVEGTSNPNLYWYRQAAGRGLQLLFYSVGIGQISSEVPQNLSASRPQDRQFILSSKKLLLSDSGFYLCAWSVLRQGVAGYTFGSGTRLTVV.